One and the same sample provided the 15 T cell receptor beta chains below, sequenced in a study of T cell repertoires in cytomegalovirus infection. Each CDR3 protein gets one entry after TCRdb re-called the reads with MiXCR. The sample includes more than 150,000 distinct CDR3 sequences, 20% to 30% of them seen just once. Material for sequencing was PBMCs. The source is a human donor in good health (CMV status not recorded). Some clones in this sample may be carry-over from other donors' samples.

The rearrangement uses TRBV7-3 and TRBJ1-1; TRBD1 is a possible D gene (6 bases). Per germline, CDR1 SGHTA and CDR2 FQGTGA. The CDR3 length is 15 residues. With 1 base removed from V and 4 bases from J, the gap between germline ends came to 13 bases. Here the CDR3 DNA reads TGTGCCAGCAGCTTAAGTGGGGGGCCGGGCACTGAAGCTTTCTTT. This translates into CASSLSGGPGTEAFF. Using reference TRBV7-3 and TRBJ1-1 for the parts outside the CDR3, the full variable domain is GAGVSQTPSNKVTEKGKYVELRCDPISGHTALYWYRQSLGQGPEFLIYFQGTGAADDSGLPNDRFFAVRPEGSVSTLKIQRTERGDSAVYLCASSLSGGPGTEAFFGQGTRLTVV.

This clonotype was detected many times. J is TRBJ2-7 and V is TRBV7-9; 9 bases line up with TRBD2. The CDR3 is 15 residues long. Germline V gives CDR1 SEHNR, CDR2 FQNEAQ (reference sequence). Trimming removed 3 bases from V and 2 bases from J; junction bases left unmatched: 5. CDR3 in amino acids: CASSFPGGRAYEQYF. CDR3 sequence (DNA): TGTGCCAGCAGCTTTCCAGGCGGGAGGGCCTACGAGCAGTACTTC.

This clonotype was seen ten or more times. The chain employs TRBV7-2 and TRBJ1-6, with unresolved D. This CDR3 comprises 12 residues. Germline CDR1 is SGHTA and CDR2 is FQGNSA. Trimming left V 2 bases short and J 4 bases short, with 0 bases between. This CDR3 is CASSLYNSPLHF. The CDR3 bases are TGTGCCAGCAGCTTATATAATTCACCCCTCCACTTT.

The chain combines TRBV5-1 with TRBJ2-5, with 13 nucleotides matching TRBD2. Trimming took 4 bases from V and 5 from J; bases not matched to a gene: 11. The CDR3 covers 17 residues. Germline V gene sequence: CDR1 SGHRS, CDR2 YFSETQ. The CDR3 DNA follows: TGCGCCAGCAGCCTCAGGACTAGCGGGAGTGGAGGTGAGACCCAGTACTTC. It codes for CASSLRTSGSGGETQYF.

The genes are TRBV7-3 and TRBJ2-6; maybe TRBD2 (6 bases). The germline V gene has CDR1 SGHTA and CDR2 FQGTGA. The CDR3 spans 17 residues. V was clipped by 6 bases and J by 2 bases, with 17 bases between them. The chain's CDR3 is CASRYYDRLAGANVLTF. Here the CDR3 DNA reads TGTGCCAGCAGGTATTACGATCGACTAGCTGGGGCCAACGTCCTGACTTTC.

This clonotype was counted only a few times. The rearrangement uses TRBV29-1 and TRBJ2-3, with TRBD2 identical over 8 bases. After removal of 4 bases from V and 9 bases from J, the junction contained 15 bases not matched to a gene. The CDR3 sequence is 15 residues long. Germline V CDR1 and CDR2: SQVTM, ANQGSEA. The CDR3 spells CSVGGGYGSLETQYF. In DNA form, the CDR3 reads TGCAGCGTTGGCGGGGGGTACGGGAGTTTGGAAACGCAGTATTTT.

There are a few counts of this clonotype. The chain recombines TRBV19 with TRBJ1-2; D perhaps matches TRBD1 (5 bases). Trimming removed 9 bases at V and 4 bases at J, with 12 bases between. The CDR3 runs 12 residues. Looked up from germline, CDR1 is LNHDA and CDR2 is SQIVND (reference sequence). The DNA for the CDR3 is TGTGCCAGCCGGGACGGACCCTATGGCTACACCTTC. Amino acid sequence: CASRDGPYGYTF.

This clonotype was counted ten times or more. V and J are TRBV10-3 and TRBJ1-3, with D uncertain. Trimming removed 10 bases at V and 1 base at J, with 11 bases between. The CDR3 runs 13 residues. Germline loops: CDR1 ENHRY, CDR2 SYGVKD. CDR3 amino acids: CASSQASGNTIYF. The CDR3 DNA reads TGTGCCAGTTCTCAGGCTTCTGGAAACACCATATATTTT.

This sequence joins TRBV25-1 and TRBJ2-1, with unresolved D. This CDR3 region has 11 residues. V lost 0 bases, J lost 6 bases, and 0 bases lay in between. Germline assignment: CDR1 MGHDK and CDR2 SYGVNS. The CDR3 spells CASSEYNEQFF. The DNA for the CDR3 is TGTGCCAGCAGTGAATACAATGAGCAGTTCTTC.

V is TRBV7-8 and J is TRBJ2-4; 9 nucleotides line up with TRBD2. CDR3 length: 16 amino acids. After removal of 5 bases from V and 0 bases from J, the junction contained 5 bases not matched to a gene. Germline V gives CDR1 SGHVS, CDR2 FQNEAQ. The CDR3 region is CASSLSGGLAKNIQYF. Here the CDR3 DNA reads TGTGCCAGCAGCCTTAGCGGGGGTCTAGCCAAAAACATTCAGTACTTC.

This clonotype was found a few times. The chain uses TRBV12-3 or TRBV12-4 and TRBJ2-7, with 11 bases that match TRBD2. This CDR3 is built from 16 residues. Germline trimming cut 6 bases from V and 2 bases from J; bases unmatched to any gene: 9. In DNA form, the CDR3 reads TGTGCCAGCAGGCCGGGACTAGCGGATTCTCCCTACGAGCAGTACTTC. Amino acid sequence: CASRPGLADSPYEQYF.

V is TRBV15 and J is TRBJ1-5; D gene unclear. Trimming removed 1 base at V and 3 bases at J, with 19 bases between. This CDR3 contains 18 residues. The germline V gene encodes CDR1 LNHNV and CDR2 YYDKDF (reference sequence). CDR3 coding DNA: TGTGCCACCAGCAGAGTCCAATCCCCCCTAGGGCACAATCAGCCCCAGCATTTT. As protein: CATSRVQSPLGHNQPQHF.

This clonotype has more than one count but fewer than ten. The chain couples TRBV7-3 to TRBJ2-4; TRBD2 matches at 9 bases. Germline trimming cut 4 bases from V and 0 bases from J; bases unmatched to any gene: 10. CDR3 length: 18 amino acids. Germline CDR1 reads SGHTA; CDR2 reads FQGTGA. CDR3: CASSSRASGELAKNIQYF. In DNA form, the CDR3 reads TGTGCCAGCAGCTCAAGGGCTAGCGGGGAGCTAGCCAAAAACATTCAGTACTTC. Full variable domain (remainder filled in from reference TRBV7-3 and TRBJ2-4): GAGVSQTPSNKVTEKGKYVELRCDPISGHTALYWYRQSLGQGPEFLIYFQGTGAADDSGLPNDRFFAVRPEGSVSTLKIQRTERGDSAVYLCASSSRASGELAKNIQYFGAGTRLSVL.

J is TRBJ1-3 and V is TRBV12-3 or TRBV12-4; no clear D gene. The CDR3 contains 12 residues. Trimming removed 6 bases at V and 4 bases at J, with 7 bases between. The CDR3 sequence: CASRLGGNTIYF. The CDR3 bases are TGTGCCAGCAGGCTGGGGGGAAACACCATATATTTT.

In this sample, this clonotype turned up a few times. The gene calls are TRBV20-1 and TRBJ1-2; a weak D match, TRBD1 (6 bases). The CDR3 length is 15 residues. V gave up 3 bases and J gave up 3 bases, with 17 bases separating them. Per germline, CDR1 DFQATT and CDR2 SNEGSKA (reference sequence). CDR3 bases: TGCAGTGCTAGGGGTTGGGGGGCGCCGGACTATGGCTACACCTTC. It is translated as CSARGWGAPDYGYTF.